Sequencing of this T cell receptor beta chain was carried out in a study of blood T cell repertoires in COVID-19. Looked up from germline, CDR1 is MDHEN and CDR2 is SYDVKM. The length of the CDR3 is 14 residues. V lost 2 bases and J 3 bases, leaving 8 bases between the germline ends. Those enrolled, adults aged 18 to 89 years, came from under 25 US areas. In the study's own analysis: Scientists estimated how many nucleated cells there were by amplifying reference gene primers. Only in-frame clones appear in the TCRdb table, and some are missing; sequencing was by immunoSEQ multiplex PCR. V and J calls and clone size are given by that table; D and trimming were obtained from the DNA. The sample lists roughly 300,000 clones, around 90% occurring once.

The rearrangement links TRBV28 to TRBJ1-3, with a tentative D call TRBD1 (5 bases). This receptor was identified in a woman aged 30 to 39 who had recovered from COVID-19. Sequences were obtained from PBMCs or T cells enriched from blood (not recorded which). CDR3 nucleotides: TGTGCCAGCAGTTTAAGGCAGGGTGGAAACACCATATATTTT. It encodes CASSLRQGGNTIYF.